This T cell receptor (beta chain) was sequenced for a study of OX40 agonist ivuxolimab in advanced cancers. In regard to this clone: Its antigen remains unidentified.

General study points: The average count of expanded clones was higher among CD8+ T cells than among CD4+.

Clones were sequenced by immunoSEQ multiplex PCR, and TCRdb holds only the in-frame ones, with some missing. The sample carries 37,000 or so clones, roughly 86% recorded once. Germline-derived CDR1 and CDR2 are SGHRS and YFSETQ. The CDR3 is 14 amino acids. Germline trimming cut 3 bases from V and 7 bases from J; bases unmatched to any gene: 7. The sequencing used CD4+ or CD8+ T cells sorted from blood, collected in a trial of the OX40 agonist ivuxolimab. The J gene is TRBJ1-2, the V gene TRBV5-1; 9 bases match TRBD1. The receptor was derived from an adult with an advanced solid tumor such as melanoma, head and neck, liver or kidney cancer. The CDR3 DNA reads as TGCGCCAGCAGCTCCGTTACAGGGGGCCGTGGCTACACCTTC. Amino acid sequence: CASSSVTGGRGYTF.